The 23 T cell receptor beta chains listed next were all sequenced from one sample in a study of blood T cell repertoires in COVID-19. TCRdb's copy holds only in-frame clones and misses some; the assay was immunoSEQ multiplex PCR. The table has over 130,000 clones, approximately 84% seen once. The sequenced material came from peripheral blood. The receptor source for this set is a man in his sixties or seventies with acute or convalescent COVID-19.

The chain joins TRBV6-5 to TRBJ2-7; no clear D gene. Germline values: CDR1 MNHEY, CDR2 SVGAGI. This CDR3 has 11 amino acids. V was pared by 5 bases and J by 4 bases, with 6 bases between. In nucleotides, the CDR3 is TGTGCCAGCAGTATCTATTACGAGCAGTACTTC. This gives the protein CASSIYYEQYF.

For the CDR3, the DNA is TGTGCCAGCGCGGACAGTCAGCAGCCCCAGCATTTT. Encoded protein: CASADSQQPQHF. V gene TRBV2 combines with J gene TRBJ1-5; perhaps TRBD1 as D (6 bases). The CDR3 is made up of 12 amino acids. Trimming cost V 8 bases and J 7 bases, with 12 bases left between them. Germline V gives CDR1 SNHLY, CDR2 FYNNEI.

The J gene is TRBJ2-1, the V gene TRBV12-5, with D unclear. V lost 6 bases and J lost 0, with 6 bases in between. Germline CDR1 reads LGHNT; CDR2 reads FRNRAP. CDR3 length equals 13 residues. CDR3 loop: CASGGSSYNEQFF. CDR3 in DNA: TGTGCTAGTGGGGGCAGCTCCTACAATGAGCAGTTCTTC.

This rearrangement joins TRBV6-1 to TRBJ2-3; 7 bases are a match to TRBD1. The CDR3 consists of 20 residues. The junction had 20 bases not matched to a gene; V was cut back by 2 bases and J by 3 bases. Per the germline V gene, CDR1 is MNHNS and CDR2 is SASEGT. For the CDR3, the DNA is TGTGCCAGCAGTGAACCGATGTTTGGGCATTCAGGGGGTATGACAGATACGCAGTATTTT. Translation: CASSEPMFGHSGGMTDTQYF.

The chain joins TRBV5-4 to TRBJ1-6, with 10 bases that match TRBD1. V gave up 1 base and J gave up 7 bases; unmatched junction bases: 5. The CDR3 runs 16 residues. Germline CDR1 reads SGHNT; CDR2 reads YYREEE (reference sequence). In nucleotides, the CDR3 is TGTGCCAGCAGCTTGTTTGGGGGACAGGGGAATTCACCCCTCCACTTT. It is translated as CASSLFGGQGNSPLHF.

This clone was detected once. The CDR3 reads CASSSLLNSGANVLTF. CDR3 in DNA: TGTGCCAGCAGCTCTTTACTAAACTCTGGGGCCAACGTCCTGACTTTC. The V and J genes are TRBV9 and TRBJ2-6, with D hard to call. The CDR3 has 16 residues. Germline V gene lookup returns CDR1 SGDLS and CDR2 YYNGEE. V was cut by 4 bases and J by 0 bases, with 11 bases left in between.

The rearrangement joins TRBV10-3 to TRBJ2-7, with D possibly being TRBD1 (5 bases). V lost 2 bases and J 2 bases, leaving 13 bases between the germline ends. CDR1 is ENHRY, CDR2 SYGVKD, per germline. The CDR3 has 15 residues. This CDR3 reads CAISEKGPPTYEQYF. The CDR3 DNA reads TGTGCCATCAGTGAGAAGGGGCCTCCGACCTACGAGCAGTACTTC.

J is TRBJ1-1 and V is TRBV2, with D possibly being TRBD1 (5 bases). The CDR3 covers 16 residues. The germline V gene has CDR1 SNHLY and CDR2 FYNNEI. V lost 0 bases and J 6 bases, leaving 17 bases between the germline ends. DNA of the CDR3: TGTGCCAGCAGTGAAGCTGTAATGAGGTGGGGGGCTGAAGCTTTCTTT. It translates to CASSEAVMRWGAEAFF.

This chain uses TRBV7-2 with TRBJ2-1, with 7 bases identical to TRBD2. Trimming at V came to 5 bases and at J to 9 bases, leaving 7 bases not matched to a gene. CDR3 length: 13 amino acids. CDR1 and CDR2 from the germline V gene are SGHTA and FQGNSA. CDR3 sequence: CASSTAGTTEQFF. As DNA, the CDR3 is TGTGCCAGCAGCACCGCCGGGACTACTGAGCAGTTCTTC.

The V and J genes are TRBV6-5 and TRBJ2-5, with D tentatively TRBD2 (5 bases). The CDR3 has 15 residues. Germline V gene data show CDR1 as MNHEY and CDR2 as SVGAGI. V shed 10 bases and J shed 1 base, with 19 bases lying between them. The CDR3 coding sequence is TGTGCCACCCAGGCAGGCGGGCAACGCCAAGAGACCCAGTACTTC. Translating it yields CATQAGGQRQETQYF.

This clone has more than one count but fewer than ten. The genes are TRBV24-1 and TRBJ1-1; maybe TRBD1 (6 bases). Trimming took off 6 bases at V and 1 base at J, with 8 bases between the two ends. The CDR3 is 13 residues long. The germline V gene encodes CDR1 KGHDR and CDR2 SFDVKD. As DNA, the CDR3 is TGTGCCACCAGTACAGGGAAGAACACTGAAGCTTTCTTT. It codes for CATSTGKNTEAFF.

The rearrangement uses TRBV6-5 and TRBJ1-3, with 7 bases aligning to TRBD1. CDR1 is MNHEY and CDR2 is SVGAGI in the germline V gene. The CDR3 is made up of 14 amino acids. V gave up 8 bases and J gave up 1 base; unmatched junction bases: 5. The CDR3, as DNA: TGTGCCAGCCTAGGCAGGGGGTCTGGAAACACCATATATTTT. Translation gives CASLGRGSGNTIYF.

The chain links TRBV6-6 to TRBJ2-1; TRBD1 agrees at 9 bases. J gave up 6 bases and V 6 bases, and 3 bases lay outside the gene matches. CDR3 length: 13 residues. From germline, CDR1 is MNHNY and CDR2 SVGAGI (reference sequence). The chain's CDR3 is CASRRDRANEQFF. The CDR3 DNA is TGTGCCAGCAGGCGGGACAGGGCCAATGAGCAGTTCTTC.

The rearrangement joins TRBV6-2 or TRBV6-3 to TRBJ1-5; the D gene is possibly TRBD1 (5 bases). The length of the CDR3 is 18 residues. In germline, CDR1 is MNHEY, CDR2 SVGEGT. V lost 0 bases, J lost 0 bases, and 15 bases lay in between. CDR3 bases: TGTGCCAGCAGTTACTCCGGGGGTCTGGTAAATAGCAATCAGCCCCAGCATTTT. Protein sequence: CASSYSGGLVNSNQPQHF.

This clone was observed once. The chain couples TRBV4-2 to TRBJ2-2; 7 nucleotides line up with TRBD2. V was clipped by 2 bases and J by 6 bases; unmatched bases: 12. The CDR3 extends over 17 amino acids. The germline V gene encodes CDR1 LGHNA and CDR2 YNFKEQ. The CDR3 DNA reads TGTGCCAGCAGCCAAACCTCTTCCGGGGCGGGGGCCGGGGAGCTGTTTTTT. Translation gives CASSQTSSGAGAGELFF.

The rearrangement links TRBV7-2 to TRBJ2-1, with D possibly matching TRBD1 (6 bases). The CDR3 has 14 amino acids. Per the germline V gene, CDR1 is SGHTA and CDR2 is FQGNSA. V was cut by 6 bases and J by 10 bases, with 19 bases left in between. CDR3 protein: CASRFQRSGTEQFF. DNA of the CDR3: TGTGCCAGCAGGTTTCAAAGGTCTGGGACAGAGCAGTTCTTC.

This chain links TRBV4-1 with TRBJ2-7; TRBD2 agrees at 8 bases. This CDR3 spans 16 amino acids. V trimming: 1 base; J trimming: 7 bases; junction bases outside the gene matches: 12. The germline CDR1 and CDR2 sequences are MGHRA and YSYEKL. In nucleotides, the CDR3 is TGCGCCAGCAGCCAAGGTTATACGGGAGGGCCGGGGGAGCAGTACTTC. The encoded protein is CASSQGYTGGPGEQYF.

A remark on this clone: Mismatch with germline at one junction end may stem from a read error. The chain combines TRBV11-2 with TRBJ2-7; 9 nucleotides agree with TRBD1. This CDR3 has 15 amino acids. In germline, CDR1 is SGHAT, CDR2 FQNNGV. The CDR3: CASSTDRGLSHEQYF. The CDR3 DNA is TGTGCCAGCAGTACGGACAGGGGTCTCTCCCACGAGCAGTACTTC. The full variable domain, with the rest looked up from reference TRBV11-2 and TRBJ2-7, is EAGVAQSPRYKIIEKRQSVAFWCNPISGHATLYWYQQILGQGPKLLIQFQNNGVVDDSQLPKDRFSAERLKGVDSTLKIQPAKLEDSAVYLCASSTDRGLSHEQYFGPGTRLTVT.

The chain links TRBV7-2 to TRBJ1-1, with 9 positions matching TRBD1. This CDR3 contains 16 residues. Germline assignment: CDR1 SGHTA and CDR2 FQGNSA. The junction had 9 bases not matched to a gene; V was cut back by 7 bases and J by 0 bases. The CDR3 here is CASTLLTGGLNTEAFF. CDR3 coding DNA: TGTGCCAGCACCCTCTTGACAGGGGGTTTGAACACTGAAGCTTTCTTT.

The J gene is TRBJ2-3, the V gene TRBV6-5; TRBD1 matches at 8 bases. Germline V lookup: CDR1 MNHEY, CDR2 SVGAGI. CDR3 size: 15 residues. Trimming at V came to 5 bases and at J to 1 base, leaving 5 bases not matched to a gene. CDR3 sequence reads: CASSPGGKGTDTQYF. The CDR3, as DNA: TGTGCCAGCAGTCCAGGGGGCAAAGGCACAGATACGCAGTATTTT.

CDR3: CASSSRTGPIGYGYTF. CDR3 nucleotide sequence: TGTGCCAGCAGTTCAAGGACAGGGCCAATAGGCTATGGCTACACCTTC. V gene TRBV27 combines with J gene TRBJ1-2; 8 bases align to TRBD1. After removal of 4 bases from V and 4 bases from J, the junction contained 11 bases not matched to a gene. The V gene's germline CDR1 is MNHEY and CDR2 SMNVEV (reference sequence). This CDR3 is built from 16 residues.

This rearrangement joins TRBV28 to TRBJ2-2, with 7 positions matching TRBD2. Looked up from germline, CDR1 is MDHEN and CDR2 is SYDVKM. This CDR3 contains 13 residues. V shed 7 bases and J 6 bases; nucleotides not matched to a gene: 5. The CDR3 here is CASTPGGAGELFF. CDR3 nucleotides: TGTGCCAGCACCCCGGGGGGTGCCGGGGAGCTGTTTTTT. The entire variable domain, with the rest obtained from reference TRBV28 and TRBJ2-2, is as follows: DVKVTQSSRYLVKRTGEKVFLECVQDMDHENMFWYRQDPGLGLRLIYFSYDVKMKEKGDIPEGYSVSREKKERFSLILESASTNQTSMYLCASTPGGAGELFFGEGSRLTVL.

The V and J genes are TRBV28 and TRBJ1-2, with 8 bases fitting TRBD1. There are 13 residues in the CDR3. V lost 5 bases to trimming and J lost 4 bases; unmatched junction nucleotides: 3. Germline V gene data show CDR1 as MDHEN and CDR2 as SYDVKM. The CDR3 loop is CASSPRGRYGYTF. As DNA, the CDR3 is TGTGCCAGCAGTCCCAGGGGGCGCTATGGCTACACCTTC.